This TCR beta chain was profiled in a study of T cells in Graves' hyperthyroidism and ophthalmopathy. Study-level points and caveats: In simple terms, a model built on 13 V-J features told ophthalmopathy apart from stable hyperthyroidism. Among clonotypes expanded in thyroid above 0.001, most were also found in blood.

The CDR3 extends over 16 amino acids. The germline V gene has CDR1 MNHEY and CDR2 SMNVEV (reference sequence). The ends were cut back, 0 bases at V and 2 bases at J, with 13 bases in the middle. This clonotype was detected many times. Its antigen is unknown. There were TCR beta CDR3 regions amplified from RNA transcripts. Researchers ran a first-round RT-PCR on the TCR CDR3 using the HTBI primer set. TCRdb fed the multiplex PCR reads into MiXCR, producing one record per CDR3 protein. Here the sample spans nearly 600,000 distinct CDR3 sequences, approximately 14% being singletons. Exclusions: uncontrolled infection, other autoimmune disease, pregnancy, lactation.

The J gene is TRBJ2-5, the V gene TRBV27; D gene unclear. The sample taken for sequencing was blood. The TCR comes from a woman aged 18-29 years with Graves' ophthalmopathy. CDR3 coding DNA: TGTGCCAGCAGTTTATCTCTGGCATCAATTCAAGAGACCCAGTACTTC. It codes for CASSLSLASIQETQYF.